The TCR beta chain under discussion was sequenced for a study of cytomegalovirus exposure and HLA in healthy donors. The study's findings and limits: Among CMV-associated TCR beta chains, most appeared HLA-restricted in a later analysis. Immune exposure information comprised only CMV serostatus.

Notes on this clone: As yet, its antigen is unknown.

The CDR3 contains 13 residues. CDR1 SSHAT and CDR2 FNYEAQ come from the germline V gene (reference sequence). Deletions cut 0 bases from V and 2 bases from J, with 4 bases between. The study ran its PCR with 60 Vbeta and 13 Jbeta primers. Profiled with immunoSEQ multiplex PCR; TCRdb holds only in-frame clones, not every one. The table lists 200,000 to 250,000 clones, with under 1% in the top ten. Nominal health characterized the donors when sampled, though unrecorded immune exposures were likely. Sequencing was performed on PBMCs. This receptor was taken from a woman aged 30 to 39 in good health and CMV-seropositive. V gene TRBV7-7 combines with J gene TRBJ2-5; D is undetermined. The chain's CDR3 is CASSLAPQETQYF. The DNA of the CDR3 is TGTGCCAGCAGCTTAGCCCCACAAGAGACCCAGTACTTC. The full variable domain, completed using reference TRBV7-7 and TRBJ2-5, is GAGVSQSPRYKVTKRGQDVTLRCDPISSHATLYWYQQALGQGPEFLTYFNYEAQPDKSGLPSDRFSAERPEGSISTLTIQRTEQRDSAMYRCASSLAPQETQYFGPGTRLLVL.